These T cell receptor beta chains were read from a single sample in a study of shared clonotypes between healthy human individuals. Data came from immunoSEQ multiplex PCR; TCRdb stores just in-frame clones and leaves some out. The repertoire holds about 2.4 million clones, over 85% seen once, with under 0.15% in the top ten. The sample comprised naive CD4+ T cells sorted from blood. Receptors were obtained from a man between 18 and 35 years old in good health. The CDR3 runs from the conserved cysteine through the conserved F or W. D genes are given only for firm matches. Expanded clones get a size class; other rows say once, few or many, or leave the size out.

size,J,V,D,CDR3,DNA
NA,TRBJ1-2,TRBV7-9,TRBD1,CASSLRDRVYGYTF,TGTGCCAGCAGCCTAAGGGACAGGGTTTATGGCTACACCTTC
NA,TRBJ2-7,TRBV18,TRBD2,CASSSGTSRFYEQYF,TGTGCCAGCTCATCGGGGACTAGCAGGTTTTACGAGCAGTACTTC
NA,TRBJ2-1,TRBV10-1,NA,CASSRTGLEQFF,TGCGCCAGCAGTCGGACGGGTTTAGAGCAGTTCTTC
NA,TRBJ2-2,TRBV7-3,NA,CASSFEGLTGELFF,TGTGCCAGCAGCTTTGAGGGACTTACCGGGGAGCTGTTTTTT
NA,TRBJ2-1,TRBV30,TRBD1,CAWTRGTGAVNEQFF,TGTGCCTGGACTAGAGGGACAGGGGCCGTAAATGAGCAGTTCTTC
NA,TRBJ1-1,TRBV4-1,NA,CASSQNKEWGTEAFF,TGCGCCAGCAGCCAGAATAAAGAGTGGGGCACTGAAGCTTTCTTT
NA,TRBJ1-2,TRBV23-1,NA,CASSLDLADGYTF,TGCGCCAGCAGTTTGGATCTAGCGGATGGCTACACCTTC
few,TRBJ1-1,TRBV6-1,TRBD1,CASSPRDSAAEAFF,TGTGCCAGCAGTCCTCGGGACAGTGCGGCTGAAGCTTTCTTT
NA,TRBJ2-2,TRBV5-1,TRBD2,CASSLELAGANTGELFF,TGCGCCAGCAGCTTGGAGCTAGCGGGGGCCAACACCGGGGAGCTGTTTTTT
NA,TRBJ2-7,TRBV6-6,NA,CASSYQVQAYEQYF,TGTGCCAGCAGTTATCAGGTCCAGGCCTACGAGCAGTACTTC
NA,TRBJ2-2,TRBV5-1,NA,CASSTQGRGAGELFF,TGCGCCAGCAGCACACAGGGACGGGGGGCCGGGGAGCTGTTTTTT
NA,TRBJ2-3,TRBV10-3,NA,CAISIGRGGTDTQYF,TGTGCCATCAGTATCGGGCGGGGCGGCACAGATACGCAGTATTTT
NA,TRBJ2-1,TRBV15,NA,CATSRGGQSNEQFF,TGTGCCACCAGCAGAGGAGGGCAATCCAATGAGCAGTTCTTC
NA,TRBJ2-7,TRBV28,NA,CASSEHRTASSYEQYF,TGTGCCAGCAGTGAACATCGGACGGCAAGCTCCTACGAGCAGTACTTC
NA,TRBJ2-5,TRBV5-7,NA,CASSLSMDREETQYF,TGTGCCAGCAGCTTGTCCATGGACAGAGAAGAGACCCAGTACTTC
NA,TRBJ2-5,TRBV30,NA,CAWSVGLIQETQYF,TGTGCCTGGAGTGTGGGACTGATCCAAGAGACCCAGTACTTC
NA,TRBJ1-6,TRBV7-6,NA,CASSFLAGSPLHF,TGTGCCAGCAGCTTTCTGGCAGGATCACCCCTCCACTTT
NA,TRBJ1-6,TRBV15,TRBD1,CATSETDRADSPLHF,TGTGCCACCAGCGAAACGGACAGGGCGGATTCACCCCTCCACTTT
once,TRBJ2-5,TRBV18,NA,CASSPPYRDETQYF,TGTGCCAGCTCACCACCGTACAGGGACGAGACCCAGTACTTC
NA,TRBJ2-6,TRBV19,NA,CASSIGGASGANVLTF,TGTGCCAGTAGTATCGGGGGCGCGTCTGGGGCCAACGTCCTGACTTTC
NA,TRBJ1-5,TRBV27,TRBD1,CASKEGAGNQPQHF,TGTGCCAGCAAGGAGGGGGCCGGCAATCAGCCCCAGCATTTT
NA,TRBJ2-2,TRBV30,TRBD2,CAWSVYRTSGGLTGELFF,TGTGCCTGGAGTGTTTACCGGACTAGCGGGGGCCTCACCGGGGAGCTGTTTTTT
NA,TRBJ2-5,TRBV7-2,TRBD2,CASSPGLAGEETQYF,TGTGCCAGCAGCCCGGGACTAGCGGGGGAGGAGACCCAGTACTTC
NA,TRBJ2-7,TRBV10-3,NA,CAISGEGYEQYF,TGTGCCATCAGTGGGGAAGGCTACGAGCAGTACTTC
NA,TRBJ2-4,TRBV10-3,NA,CAISESEVILAKNIQYF,TGTGCCATCAGTGAGTCGGAGGTCATACTAGCCAAAAACATTCAGTACTTC
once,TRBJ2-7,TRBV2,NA,CATIRQDYEQYF,TGTGCCACTATCCGACAGGACTACGAGCAGTACTTC
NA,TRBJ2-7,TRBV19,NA,CASSIADMSYEQYF,TGTGCCAGTAGTATTGCGGACATGTCCTACGAGCAGTACTTC
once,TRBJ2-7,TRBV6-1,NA,CASSAAESISYEQYF,TGTGCCAGCAGTGCGGCAGAATCAATCTCCTACGAGCAGTACTTC
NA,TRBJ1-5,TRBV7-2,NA,CASSLASTGSGNNQPQHF,TGTGCCAGCAGCTTAGCAAGCACAGGGTCAGGGAACAATCAGCCCCAGCATTTT
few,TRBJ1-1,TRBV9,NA,CASSPEGVVNTEAFF,TGTGCCAGCAGCCCCGAGGGAGTTGTGAACACTGAAGCTTTCTTT
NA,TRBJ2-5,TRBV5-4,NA,CASSATGDEETPYF,TGTGCCAGCAGCGCCACCGGGGATGAGGAGACCCCGTACTTC
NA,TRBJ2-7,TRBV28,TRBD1,CASRDGQGAYEQYF,TGTGCCAGCAGGGACGGACAGGGGGCCTACGAGCAGTACTTC
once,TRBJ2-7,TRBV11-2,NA,CASSPSSYEQYF,TGTGCCAGCAGCCCGTCTTCCTACGAGCAGTACTTC
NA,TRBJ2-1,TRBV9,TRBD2,CASSQTFGGRARNEQFF,TGTGCCAGCAGCCAAACCTTTGGCGGGAGGGCACGCAATGAGCAGTTCTTC